The sequence of this T cell receptor beta chain was determined in a study of immune cell composition in non-small cell lung cancer (dated by TCRdb to the late 2010s). About the investigation overall: Histologic subtype was assigned using H&E plus p63, CK5, Napsin A and TTF-1 immunohistochemistry, mainly lung adenocarcinoma or squamous cell carcinoma. Adaptive Biotechnologies TCR-beta sequencing was carried out on some 32 paired NSCLC tumour and non-adjacent lung specimens, as well as on approximately 26 tumour-only specimens. In supplementary cohort #1, which comprised 10 lung adenocarcinoma cases, paired tumour/lung TCR-beta sequencing was performed and TIL populations were generated so that tumour reactivity could be assessed. Four tumour specimens with TCR-beta data were rare histological subtypes and were excluded from the subtype comparisons.

What the work shows at the level of the full study, not this receptor alone: Across about 10 adenocarcinoma cases, TIL tumour reactivity correlated strongly with maximal tumour-associated clone frequency but not with overall clonality. Tumour-associated clones >0.5% occurred in nearly half of NSCLC cases: around 30% of adenocarcinomas versus about 80% of squamous carcinomas. The reactivity cohort contained only 9 to 10 cases, and the tumour-reactive clones were not shown to have sequences in common with the dominant in vivo tumour-associated clones. No significant correlation was found between tumour TCR-beta clonality and smoking pack-years.

Taken from cysteine to phenylalanine, the CDR3 has 17 residues. The sequence is cut down to CDR3 DNA, 51 bases in frame from base 1. The germline V and J ends show losses of 6 bases and 4 bases respectively, and no gene match explains 14 bases of the junction. The germline V gene supplies CDR1 SGHTA and CDR2 FQGNSA. A two-step multiplex PCR was used to amplify TCR-beta CDR3 regions from genomic DNA, and Illumina-compatible adaptors were added in the second step. TCR-beta immunosequencing was carried out on an Illumina platform through the commercial immunoSEQ service. Under the source paper's analysis protocol: Repertoires were summarised by productive clonality and by Top 10 Clones, defined as the percentage of T-cell templates derived from the ten most frequent sequences. Productive clonality had a range of 0 to 1, where 1 means a monoclonal population. Tumour-associated clones were defined as sequences comprising at least 0.1% of tumour T-cell templates but absent from matched non-adjacent lung, identified via log10 scatter plots. Student's t-tests were used for two-group comparisons, ANOVA was used for stages, and linear regression was used for relationships, with analyses conducted in GraphPad Prism7 and R. TCRdb provides this immuneACCESS table in a form limited to in-frame rearrangements. Some clones are lacking; in checked studies, under half of them reflect an unresolved V gene, and why the rest are absent is not known. V and J calls and clone size come straight from that table; D and trimming were deduced from the DNA. For this sample there are about 5,300 clones; approximately 91% appear just once. Roughly 5% of the sample lies in the top ten.

Normal lung samples came from the same patient and were non-adjacent lung tissue collected as far from the tumour as possible, with a minimum distance of 3 cm. Frozen aliquots of unsorted single-cell suspensions were used for genomic DNA extraction with the QIAamp DNA kit. Tissues arrived within 2 hours after resection and were immediately processed into single-cell suspensions. Tissue was mechanically dissociated and enzymatically digested with DNase I, collagenase I and hyaluronidase for approximately 31 minutes at 37 °C, then filtered and RBC-lysed. Comments on this clone: Its antigen has not been determined. No base quality values were provided; no much bigger clone lies one nucleotide off.

Material: non-adjacent lung tissue. The receptor comes from a human donor with non-small cell lung cancer. Some clones in this sample may be carry-over from other donors' samples. The V gene is TRBV7-2 and the J gene is TRBJ2-2, and TRBD2 matches 7 of the central bases. The DNA sequence follows: TGTGCCAGCAGGGGAGGGCTAGCGGCCGAAATCACCGGGGAGCTGTTTTTT. This sequence encodes CASRGGLAAEITGELFF.